A selection of T cell receptor beta chains follows, all from one sample in a study of cytomegalovirus exposure and HLA in healthy donors. Sequencing was performed with immunoSEQ multiplex PCR; in TCRdb, only in-frame clones are kept and a portion is missing. This table holds about 92,000 clones. Sequences were obtained from PBMCs. The receptors were sampled from a man aged 50 to 60 in good health and CMV-seropositive. Each CDR3 is given with its conserved first and last residue.

j_gene | v_gene | CDR3aa
TRBJ2-1 | TRBV7-9 | CASSLTGTSGRAPQTEQFF
TRBJ2-1 | TRBV19 | CASRRLAGGNNEQFF
TRBJ2-2 | TRBV10-2 | CASSDLGTSGRSYTGELFF
TRBJ2-5 | TRBV30 | CAWSSGETQYF
TRBJ1-1 | TRBV9 | CASSVTGTGLNTEAFF
TRBJ1-2 | TRBV5-1 | CASSPRAGAGVGYTF
TRBJ2-5 | TRBV29-1 | CSVDGTDQETQYF
TRBJ2-3 | TRBV19 | CASSIRQGADTDTQYF
TRBJ2-5 | TRBV5-8 | CASSPQGALSQYF
TRBJ2-5 | TRBV7-9 | CASSLEQGAGTQYF
TRBJ2-3 | TRBV9 | CASSVTTTRLGTDTQYF
TRBJ1-1 | TRBV16 | CASSPTPGTTEAFF
TRBJ1-6 | TRBV11-3 | CASSLEDRWSPLHF
TRBJ1-5 | TRBV19 | CASSGQSLSNQPQHF
TRBJ2-3 | TRBV9 | CASSVAIITSGSTDTQYF
TRBJ1-2 | TRBV5-6 | CASSGTGTEYGYTF
TRBJ2-5 | TRBV5-1 | CASTSQAGDETQYF
TRBJ2-5 | TRBV2 | CASSERGGETQYF
TRBJ1-3 | TRBV7-6 | CASSRDGSFGNTIYF
TRBJ2-3 | TRBV15 | CATSSGAGGDTQYF
TRBJ1-2 | TRBV10-3 | CAVQGEADYGYTF
TRBJ1-1 | TRBV7-9 | CASSLASLAHRGTNTEAFF
TRBJ1-4 | TRBV5-6 | CASGGQGATWEKLFF
TRBJ1-3 | TRBV4-3 | CASSQDNDWSDTIYF
TRBJ2-3 | TRBV5-1 | CASSGRLAGVVDTQYF
TRBJ1-6 | TRBV6-5 | CASSWDRGLSPLHF
TRBJ1-5 | TRBV29-1 | CSVGSPGGSNQPQHF